This TCR beta chain was sequenced in a study of monozygotic twins with inflammatory bowel disease. Study-level points and caveats: For repertoire similarity, concordant twins did not differ from discordant twins, possibly because power was limited. Part of the variability in patient repertoires may have come from differing immunosuppressive treatments. TCRbeta diversity (inverse Simpson) was lower in IBD patients than in healthy co-twins.

In the case of this clonotype: The antigen is undetermined.

After re-calling the 5' RACE reads, TCRdb lists one entry per CDR3 protein, DNA absent. The sample holds around 400,000 distinct CDR3 sequences. The CDR3 totals 12 residues. The clonotype comes from a human donor with ulcerative colitis or Crohn's disease, or a healthy co-twin of an affected twin (not recorded which). Sequenced sample: blood. V and J are TRBV21-1 and TRBJ2-7; the TCRdb call, TRBD2, lacks DNA for checking. TRBV21-1 is a pseudogene locus. This CDR3 reads CASRLAAYEQYF.